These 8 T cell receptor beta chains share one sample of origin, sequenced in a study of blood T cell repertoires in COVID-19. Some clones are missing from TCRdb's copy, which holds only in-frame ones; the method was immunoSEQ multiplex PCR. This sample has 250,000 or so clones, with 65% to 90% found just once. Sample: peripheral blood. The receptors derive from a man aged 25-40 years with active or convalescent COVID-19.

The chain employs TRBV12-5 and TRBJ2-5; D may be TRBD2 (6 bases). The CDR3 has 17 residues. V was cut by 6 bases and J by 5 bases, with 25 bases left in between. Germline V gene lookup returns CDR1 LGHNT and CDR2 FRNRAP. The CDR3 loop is CASGFFRDLGGFETQYF. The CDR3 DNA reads TGTGCTAGTGGATTCTTCCGAGACCTGGGGGGTTTCGAGACCCAGTACTTC.

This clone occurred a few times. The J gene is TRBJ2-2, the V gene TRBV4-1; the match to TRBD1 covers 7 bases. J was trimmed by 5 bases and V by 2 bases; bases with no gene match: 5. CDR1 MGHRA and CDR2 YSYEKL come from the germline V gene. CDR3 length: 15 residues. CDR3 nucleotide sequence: TGCGCCAGCAGCCAAAGAGACAGGGAGACCGGGGAGCTGTTTTTT. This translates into CASSQRDRETGELFF.

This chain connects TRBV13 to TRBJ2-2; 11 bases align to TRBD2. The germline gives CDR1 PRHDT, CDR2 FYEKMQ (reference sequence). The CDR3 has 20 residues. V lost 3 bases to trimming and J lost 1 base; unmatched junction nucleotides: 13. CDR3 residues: CASSFLGVAGGPGNTGELFF. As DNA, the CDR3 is TGTGCCAGCAGCTTCCTCGGGGTAGCGGGGGGGCCTGGGAACACCGGGGAGCTGTTTTTT.

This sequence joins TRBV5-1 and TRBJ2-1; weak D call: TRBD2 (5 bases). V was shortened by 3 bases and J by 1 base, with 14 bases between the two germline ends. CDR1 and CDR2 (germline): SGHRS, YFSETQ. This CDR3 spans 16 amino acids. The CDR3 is CASSSGLTLSYNEQFF. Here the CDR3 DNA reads TGCGCCAGCAGCTCCGGACTCACCCTATCCTACAATGAGCAGTTCTTC.

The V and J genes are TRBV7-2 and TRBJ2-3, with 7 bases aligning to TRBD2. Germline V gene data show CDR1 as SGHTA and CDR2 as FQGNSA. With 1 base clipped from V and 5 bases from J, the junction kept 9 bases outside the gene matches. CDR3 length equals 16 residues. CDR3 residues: CASSLGVGGGIDTQYF. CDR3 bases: TGTGCCAGCAGCTTAGGTGTAGGCGGGGGAATAGATACGCAGTATTTT.

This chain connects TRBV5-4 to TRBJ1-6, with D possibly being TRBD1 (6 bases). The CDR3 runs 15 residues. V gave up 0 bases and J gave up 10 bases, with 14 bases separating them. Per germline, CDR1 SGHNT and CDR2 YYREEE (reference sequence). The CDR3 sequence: CASSLDLGGESPLHF. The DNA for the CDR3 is TGTGCCAGCAGCTTGGATTTAGGGGGAGAGTCACCCCTCCACTTT.

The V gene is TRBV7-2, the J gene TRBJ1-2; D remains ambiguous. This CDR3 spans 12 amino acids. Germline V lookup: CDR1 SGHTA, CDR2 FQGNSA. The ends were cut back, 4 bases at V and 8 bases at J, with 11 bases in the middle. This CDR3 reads CASSSATGGYTF. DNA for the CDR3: TGTGCCAGCAGCTCAGCGACTGGAGGCTACACCTTC.

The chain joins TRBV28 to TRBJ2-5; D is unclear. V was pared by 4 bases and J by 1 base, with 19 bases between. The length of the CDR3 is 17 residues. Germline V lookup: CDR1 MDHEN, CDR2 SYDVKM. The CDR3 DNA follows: TGTGCCAGCAGTTCCGTTTCAGGTCCGGTAAGCCAAGAGACCCAGTACTTC. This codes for CASSSVSGPVSQETQYF.